This TCR beta chain was obtained from a study of T-cell reconstitution after alpha-beta-depleted transplantation in children. Library preparation (for TCRbeta) was performed with unique molecular identifiers. TCRdb independently ran MiXCR on the PCR reads; one entry per CDR3 protein. The sample carries about 210,000 distinct CDR3 sequences, over 15% recorded once. Regarding the study as a whole: Diversity and T-cell counts at one year after transplant derived mostly from new T cells. Expanded graft clones, several hundred of them, were reportedly the source of alpha-beta T cells about two months after transplant.

A word on this clonotype: Its antigen remains unidentified.

The CDR3 is 15 amino acids. Trimming took 5 bases from V and 0 from J, leaving 11 bases between them. Per the germline V gene, CDR1 is SEHNR and CDR2 is FQNEAQ (reference sequence). This clonotype originated in a male patient aged 2-9 years who had a stem cell transplant for acute lymphoblastic leukemia, so the T cells may come from the graft donor. The starting material was PBMCs, mostly from graft donor cells, obtained 360 days after TCRalphabeta/CD19-depleted stem cell transplant. V usage is TRBV7-9 and J usage is TRBJ2-1, with a weak D call TRBD1 (6 bases). The CDR3 reads CASSPRTASYNEQFF. DNA of the CDR3: TGTGCCAGCAGCCCGAGGACAGCCTCCTACAATGAGCAGTTCTTC.